The present T cell receptor (beta chain) was sequenced within a study of cytomegalovirus exposure and HLA in healthy donors. Study-level results: A list of 164 TCR beta chains associated with cytomegalovirus was given. Later analysis showed TCR association rates varying by HLA locus, highest for DRB1 and lowest for HLA-C. Per a prior analysis, the majority of TCR beta V segments were productive roughly 87% or roughly 30% of the time.

Both 60 Vbeta primers and 13 Jbeta primers went into the PCR. Original processing notes: Later, an analysis found about 83 million unique TCR beta chains, and approximately 10 million of these were shared. Only in-frame clones appear in the TCRdb table, and some are missing; sequencing was by immunoSEQ multiplex PCR. Clone size and the V and J calls come from that table; the DNA yielded D and trimming. This sample has over 80,000 clones; 65% to 80% occur once, and the top ten carry more than 2.5%. As concerns this clone: Its antigen is not identified.

The CDR3 totals 13 residues. Per the germline V gene, CDR1 is LNHDA and CDR2 is SQIVND (reference sequence). V shed 7 bases and J 5 bases; nucleotides not matched to a gene: 7. The chain recombines TRBV19 with TRBJ1-2; 7 bases are shared with TRBD1. The receptor comes from a female donor in good health and CMV-seropositive. Source material: PBMCs. CDR3 sequence: CASNLAQGYGYTF. CDR3 in DNA: TGTGCCAGTAATTTGGCACAGGGGTATGGCTACACCTTC.